This T cell receptor beta chain was captured by sequencing in a study of memory CD4+ T cells and cytomegalovirus serostatus. At the level of the study: Of the healthy Belgian adults, several were CMV seropositive and about two dozen seronegative.

The CDR3 spans 15 residues. Germline V lookup: CDR1 SGHRS, CDR2 YFSETQ. V was cut by 4 bases and J by 1 base, with 13 bases left in between. The sort gate was single viable CD3+CD4+CD8-CD45RO+ cells for memory CD4+ T cells. CMV serostatus came from serum IgG against pp150, pp28, p38, p52. Total CD4+ T cells were enriched by CD4 positive selection. How the authors handled the data: After removing out-of-frame reads, 2,204,828 distinct TCRbeta sequences remained. Libraries were prepared by immunoSEQ multiplex PCR; TCRdb keeps only in-frame clonotypes and omits some of them. V and J calls and clone size follow that table, whereas D and trimming were derived from the DNA. The profile covers 84,000 or so clones, with 80% appearing a single time and roughly 0.85% taken by the ten largest.

V gene TRBV5-1 combines with J gene TRBJ2-3; D is undetermined. This clonotype was obtained from an adult in good health and CMV-seronegative. Sequenced sample: memory CD4+ T cells from blood. The CDR3 nucleotides are TGCGCCAGCAGCCGACGGGCCTCGGGCACAGATACGCAGTATTTT. Its protein is CASSRRASGTDTQYF.